The T cell receptor (beta chain) under discussion was sequenced for a study of blood T cell repertoires in COVID-19. J lost 4 bases, V lost 4 bases, and 6 bases had no gene match. The CDR3 is 14 amino acids. CDR1 and CDR2 from the germline V gene are SNHLY and FYNNEI. Repertoires were generated with immunoSEQ multiplex PCR, while TCRdb's copy carries only in-frame clones and drops some. The table records about 250,000 clones, 85% to 95% of them present only once. The chain recombines TRBV2 with TRBJ1-2; 7 positions agree with TRBD1. This TCR was sampled from a woman aged 18-30 years who had recovered from COVID-19. Material for sequencing was PBMCs or T cells enriched from blood (not recorded which). The CDR3 loop reads CASSVDRDSYGYTF. CDR3 DNA sequence: TGTGCCAGCAGTGTCGACAGGGATAGCTATGGCTACACCTTC.